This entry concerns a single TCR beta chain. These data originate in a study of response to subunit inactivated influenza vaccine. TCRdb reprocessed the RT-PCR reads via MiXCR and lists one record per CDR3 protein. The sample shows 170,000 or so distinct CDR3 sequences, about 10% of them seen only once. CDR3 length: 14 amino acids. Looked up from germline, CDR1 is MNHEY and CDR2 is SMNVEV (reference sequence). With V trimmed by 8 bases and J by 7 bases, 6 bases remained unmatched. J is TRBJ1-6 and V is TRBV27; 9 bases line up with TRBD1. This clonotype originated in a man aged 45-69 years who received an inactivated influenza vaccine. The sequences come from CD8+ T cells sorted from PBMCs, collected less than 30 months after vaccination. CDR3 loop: CASGWTGANSPLHF. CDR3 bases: TGTGCCAGCGGATGGACAGGGGCCAATTCACCCCTCCACTTT.